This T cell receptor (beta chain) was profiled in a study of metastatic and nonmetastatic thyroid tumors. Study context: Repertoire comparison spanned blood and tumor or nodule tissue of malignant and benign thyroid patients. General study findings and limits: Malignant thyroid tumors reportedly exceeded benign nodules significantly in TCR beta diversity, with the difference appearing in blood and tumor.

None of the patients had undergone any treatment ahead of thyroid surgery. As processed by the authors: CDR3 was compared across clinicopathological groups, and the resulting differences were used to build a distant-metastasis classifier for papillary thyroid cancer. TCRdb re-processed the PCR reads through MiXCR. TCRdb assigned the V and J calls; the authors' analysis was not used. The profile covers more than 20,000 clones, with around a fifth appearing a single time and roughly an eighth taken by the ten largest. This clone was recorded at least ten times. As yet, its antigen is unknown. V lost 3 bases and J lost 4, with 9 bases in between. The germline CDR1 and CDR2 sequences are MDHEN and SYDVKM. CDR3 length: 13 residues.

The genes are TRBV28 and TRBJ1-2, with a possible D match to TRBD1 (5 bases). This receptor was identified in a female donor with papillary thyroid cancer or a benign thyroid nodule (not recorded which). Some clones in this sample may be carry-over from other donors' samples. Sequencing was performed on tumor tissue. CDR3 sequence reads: CASSFRDLYGYTF. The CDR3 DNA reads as TGTGCCAGCAGTTTTCGGGACCTCTATGGCTACACCTTC.